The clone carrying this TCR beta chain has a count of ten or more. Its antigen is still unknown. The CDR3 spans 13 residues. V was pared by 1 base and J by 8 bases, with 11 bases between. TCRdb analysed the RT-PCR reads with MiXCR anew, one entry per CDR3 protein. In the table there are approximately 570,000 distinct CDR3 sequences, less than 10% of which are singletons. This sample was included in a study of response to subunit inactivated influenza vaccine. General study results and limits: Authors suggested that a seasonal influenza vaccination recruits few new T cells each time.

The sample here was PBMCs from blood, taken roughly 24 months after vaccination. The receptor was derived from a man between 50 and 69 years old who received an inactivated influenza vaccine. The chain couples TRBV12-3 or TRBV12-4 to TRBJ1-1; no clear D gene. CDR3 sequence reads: CASSLGRGWEAFF. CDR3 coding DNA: TGTGCCAGCAGTTTAGGTCGCGGTTGGGAAGCTTTCTTT.